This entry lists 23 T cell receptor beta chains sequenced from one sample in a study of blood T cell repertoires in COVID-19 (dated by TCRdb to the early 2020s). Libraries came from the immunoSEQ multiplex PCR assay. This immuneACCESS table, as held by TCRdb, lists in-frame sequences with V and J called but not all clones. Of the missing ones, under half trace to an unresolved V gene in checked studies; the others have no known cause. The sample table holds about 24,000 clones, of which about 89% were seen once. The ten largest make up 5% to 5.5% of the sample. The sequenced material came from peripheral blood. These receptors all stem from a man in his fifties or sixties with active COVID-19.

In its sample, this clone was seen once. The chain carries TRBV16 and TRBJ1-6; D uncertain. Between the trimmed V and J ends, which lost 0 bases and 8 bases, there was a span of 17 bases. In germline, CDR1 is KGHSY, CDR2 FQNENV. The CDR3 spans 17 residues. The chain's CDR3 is CASSQSGGIVDDSPLHF. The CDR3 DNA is TGTGCCAGCAGCCAATCTGGAGGCATTGTGGACGATTCACCCCTCCACTTT.

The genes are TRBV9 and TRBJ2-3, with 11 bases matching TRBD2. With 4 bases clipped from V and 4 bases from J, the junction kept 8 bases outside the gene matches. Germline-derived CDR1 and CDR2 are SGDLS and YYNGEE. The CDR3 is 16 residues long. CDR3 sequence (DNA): TGTGCCAGCAGCCCCCTTGGGACTAGCGGATCAGATACGCAGTATTTT. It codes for CASSPLGTSGSDTQYF.

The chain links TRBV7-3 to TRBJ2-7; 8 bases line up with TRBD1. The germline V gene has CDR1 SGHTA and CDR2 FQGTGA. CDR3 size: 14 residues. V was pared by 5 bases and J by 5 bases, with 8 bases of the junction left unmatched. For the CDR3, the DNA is TGTGCCAGCAGCGGCGGACAGGGAATCCACGAGCAGTACTTC. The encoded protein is CASSGGQGIHEQYF.

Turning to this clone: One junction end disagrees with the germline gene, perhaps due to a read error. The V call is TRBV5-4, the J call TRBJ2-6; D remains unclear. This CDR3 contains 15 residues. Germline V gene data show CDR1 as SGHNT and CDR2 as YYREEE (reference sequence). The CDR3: CASRLGSSGANVLTF. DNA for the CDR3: TGTGCCAGCAGATTGGGTAGCTCTGGGGCCAACGTCCTGACTTTC.

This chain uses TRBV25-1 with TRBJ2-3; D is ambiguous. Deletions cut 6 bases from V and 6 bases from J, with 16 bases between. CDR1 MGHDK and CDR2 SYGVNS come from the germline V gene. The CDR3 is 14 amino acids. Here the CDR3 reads CASSPPRVSDTQYF. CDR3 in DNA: TGTGCCAGCAGCCCTCCTAGAGTTTCGGATACGCAGTATTTT. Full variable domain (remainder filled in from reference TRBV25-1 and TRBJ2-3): EADIYQTPRYLVIGTGKKITLECSQTMGHDKMYWYQQDPGMELHLIHYSYGVNSTEKGDLSSESTVSRIRTEHFPLTLESARPSHTSQYLCASSPPRVSDTQYFGPGTRLTVL.

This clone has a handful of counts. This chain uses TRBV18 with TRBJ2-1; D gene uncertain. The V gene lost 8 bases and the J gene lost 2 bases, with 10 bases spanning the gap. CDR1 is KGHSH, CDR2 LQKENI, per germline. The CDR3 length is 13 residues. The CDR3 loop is CASTTDTYNEQFF. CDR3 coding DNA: TGTGCCAGCACCACTGACACCTACAATGAGCAGTTCTTC.

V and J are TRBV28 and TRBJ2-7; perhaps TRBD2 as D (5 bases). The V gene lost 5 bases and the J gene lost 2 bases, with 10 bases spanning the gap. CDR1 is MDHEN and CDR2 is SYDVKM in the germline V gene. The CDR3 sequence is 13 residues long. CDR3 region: CASSKAVPYEQYF. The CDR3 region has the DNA TGTGCCAGCAGTAAAGCGGTACCCTACGAGCAGTACTTC.

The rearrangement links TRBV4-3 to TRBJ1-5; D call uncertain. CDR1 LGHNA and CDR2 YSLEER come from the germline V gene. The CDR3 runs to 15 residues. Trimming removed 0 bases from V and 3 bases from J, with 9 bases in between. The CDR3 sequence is CASSQESGYNQPQHF. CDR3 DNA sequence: TGCGCCAGCAGCCAAGAGTCAGGCTACAATCAGCCCCAGCATTTT.

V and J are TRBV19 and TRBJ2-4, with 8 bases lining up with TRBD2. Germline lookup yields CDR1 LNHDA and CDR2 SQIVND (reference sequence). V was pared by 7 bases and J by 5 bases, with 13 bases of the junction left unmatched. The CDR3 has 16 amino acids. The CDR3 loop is CASTSIGGGEQNIQYF. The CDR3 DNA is TGTGCCAGTACCAGTATCGGGGGGGGCGAGCAAAACATTCAGTACTTC.

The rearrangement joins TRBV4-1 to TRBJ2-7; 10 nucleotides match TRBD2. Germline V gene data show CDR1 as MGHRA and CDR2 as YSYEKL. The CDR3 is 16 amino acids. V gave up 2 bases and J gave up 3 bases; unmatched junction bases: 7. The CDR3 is CASSQNLAGVFYEQYF. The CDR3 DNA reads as TGCGCCAGCAGCCAAAATCTAGCGGGGGTCTTCTACGAGCAGTACTTC.

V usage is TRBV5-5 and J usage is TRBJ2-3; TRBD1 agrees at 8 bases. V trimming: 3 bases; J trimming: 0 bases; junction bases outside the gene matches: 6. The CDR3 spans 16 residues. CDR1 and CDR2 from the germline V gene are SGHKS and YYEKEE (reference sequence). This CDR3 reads CASSSTGVRSTDTQYF. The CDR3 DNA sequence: TGTGCCAGCAGCTCGACAGGGGTGAGGAGCACAGATACGCAGTATTTT. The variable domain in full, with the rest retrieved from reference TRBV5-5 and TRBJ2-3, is DAGVTQSPTHLIKTRGQQVTLRCSPISGHKSVSWYQQVLGQGPQFIFQYYEKEERGRGNFPDRFSARQFPNYSSELNVNALLLGDSALYLCASSSTGVRSTDTQYFGPGTRLTVL.

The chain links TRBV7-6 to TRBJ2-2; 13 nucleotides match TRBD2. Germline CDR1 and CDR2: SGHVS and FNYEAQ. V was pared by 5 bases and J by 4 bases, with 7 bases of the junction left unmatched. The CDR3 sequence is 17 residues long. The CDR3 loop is CASSASTSGGFTGELFF. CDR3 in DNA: TGTGCCAGCAGCGCCTCGACTAGCGGGGGGTTCACCGGGGAGCTGTTTTTT.

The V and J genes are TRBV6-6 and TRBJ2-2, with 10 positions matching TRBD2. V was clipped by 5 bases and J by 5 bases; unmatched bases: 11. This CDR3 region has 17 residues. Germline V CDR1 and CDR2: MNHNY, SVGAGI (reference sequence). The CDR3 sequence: CASSPRAGGRETGELFF. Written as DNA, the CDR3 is TGTGCCAGCAGTCCCCGAGCGGGAGGGCGGGAGACCGGGGAGCTGTTTTTT.

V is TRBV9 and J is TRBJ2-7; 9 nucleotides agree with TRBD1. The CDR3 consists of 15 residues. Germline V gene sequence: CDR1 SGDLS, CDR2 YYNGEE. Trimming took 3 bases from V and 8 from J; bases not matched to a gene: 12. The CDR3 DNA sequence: TGTGCCAGCAGCGCCGATGGTACAGGGGGCGGAAAGCAGTACTTC. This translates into CASSADGTGGGKQYF.

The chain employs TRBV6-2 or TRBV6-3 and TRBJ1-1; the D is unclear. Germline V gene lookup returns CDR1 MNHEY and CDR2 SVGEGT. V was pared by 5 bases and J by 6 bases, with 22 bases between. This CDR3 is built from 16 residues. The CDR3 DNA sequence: TGTGCCAGCAGTCTCCCATCGGATCCCGGGAGGCCTGAAGCTTTCTTT. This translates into CASSLPSDPGRPEAFF.

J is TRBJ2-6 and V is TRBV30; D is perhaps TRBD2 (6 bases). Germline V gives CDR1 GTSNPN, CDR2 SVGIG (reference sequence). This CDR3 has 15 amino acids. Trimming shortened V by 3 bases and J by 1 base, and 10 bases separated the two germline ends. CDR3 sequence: CAWREGQSGANVLTF. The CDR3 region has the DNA TGTGCCTGGAGGGAGGGCCAATCTGGGGCCAACGTCCTGACTTTC.

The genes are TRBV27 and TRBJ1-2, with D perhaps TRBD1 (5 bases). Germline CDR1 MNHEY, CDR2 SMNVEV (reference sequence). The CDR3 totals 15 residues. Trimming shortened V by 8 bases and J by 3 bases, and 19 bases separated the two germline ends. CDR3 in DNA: TGTGCCAGCGCCGTAGGCTCCGGGGGATACTATGGCTACACCTTC. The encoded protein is CASAVGSGGYYGYTF.

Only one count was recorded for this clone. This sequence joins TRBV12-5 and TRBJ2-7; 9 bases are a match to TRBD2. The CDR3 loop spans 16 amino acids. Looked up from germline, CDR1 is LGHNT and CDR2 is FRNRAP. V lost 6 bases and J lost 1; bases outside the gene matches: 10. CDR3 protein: CASGTPSGEWSYEQYF. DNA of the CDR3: TGTGCTAGTGGCACACCTAGCGGGGAGTGGTCCTACGAGCAGTACTTC.

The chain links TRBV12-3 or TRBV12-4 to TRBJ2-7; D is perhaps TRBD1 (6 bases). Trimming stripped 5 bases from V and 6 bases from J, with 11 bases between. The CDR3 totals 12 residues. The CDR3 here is CASSPNRVEQYF. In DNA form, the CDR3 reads TGTGCCAGCAGTCCCAACAGGGTCGAGCAGTACTTC.

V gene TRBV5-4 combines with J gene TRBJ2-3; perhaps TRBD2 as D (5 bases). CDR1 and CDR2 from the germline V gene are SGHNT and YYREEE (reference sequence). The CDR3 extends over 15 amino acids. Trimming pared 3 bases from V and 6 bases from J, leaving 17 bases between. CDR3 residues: CASSSRSGSGDTQYF. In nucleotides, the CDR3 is TGTGCCAGCAGCTCCCGGTCTGGGAGTGGTGATACGCAGTATTTT.

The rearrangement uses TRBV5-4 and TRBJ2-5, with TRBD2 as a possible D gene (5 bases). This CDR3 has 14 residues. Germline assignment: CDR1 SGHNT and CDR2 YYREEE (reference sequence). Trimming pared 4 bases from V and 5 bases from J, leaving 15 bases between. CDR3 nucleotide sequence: TGTGCCAGCAGCCCCCGGACTCAGATGGAGACCCAGTACTTC. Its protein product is CASSPRTQMETQYF.

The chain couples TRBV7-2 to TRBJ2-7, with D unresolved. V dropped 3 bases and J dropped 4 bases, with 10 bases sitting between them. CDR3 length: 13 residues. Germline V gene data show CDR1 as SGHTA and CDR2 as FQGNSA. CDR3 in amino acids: CASSFSAFYEQYF. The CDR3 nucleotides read TGTGCCAGCAGCTTCAGCGCCTTTTACGAGCAGTACTTC.

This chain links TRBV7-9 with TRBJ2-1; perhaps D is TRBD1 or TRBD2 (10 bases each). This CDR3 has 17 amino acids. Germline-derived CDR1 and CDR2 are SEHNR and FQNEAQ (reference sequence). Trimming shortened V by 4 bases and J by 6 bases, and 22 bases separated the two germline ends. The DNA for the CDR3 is TGTGCCAGCAGCTCCGACAGGGGGCCTAGCGGGAGCAATGAGCAGTTCTTC. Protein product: CASSSDRGPSGSNEQFF.